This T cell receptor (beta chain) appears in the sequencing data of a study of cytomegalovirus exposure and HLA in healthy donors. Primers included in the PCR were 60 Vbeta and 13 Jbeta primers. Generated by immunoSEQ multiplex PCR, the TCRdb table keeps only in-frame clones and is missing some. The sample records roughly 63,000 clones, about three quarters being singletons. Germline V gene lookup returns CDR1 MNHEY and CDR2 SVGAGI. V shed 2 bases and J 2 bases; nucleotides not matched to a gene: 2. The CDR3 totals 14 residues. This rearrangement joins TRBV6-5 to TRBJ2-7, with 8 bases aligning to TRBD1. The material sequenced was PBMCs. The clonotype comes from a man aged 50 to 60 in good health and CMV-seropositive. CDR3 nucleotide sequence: TGTGCCAGCAGTTACACCAGGGGGCCCTACGAGCAGTACTTC. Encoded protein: CASSYTRGPYEQYF.